This passage covers 20 T cell receptor beta chains from one sample sequenced in a study of blood T cell repertoires in COVID-19. Sequencing used immunoSEQ multiplex PCR; TCRdb keeps in-frame clones, though not all of them. The sample yields roughly 200,000 clones, roughly 85% seen once. The material sequenced was PBMCs or T cells enriched from blood (not recorded which). The receptor set was obtained from a woman aged 45-65 years who had been exposed to COVID-19.

V is TRBV21-1 and J is TRBJ1-1. TRBV21-1 is listed as a pseudogene. The CDR3 contains 13 residues. This chain's CDR3 is CASSKACGTEAFF. CDR3 bases: TGTGCCAGCAGCAAAGCTTGCGGAACTGAAGCTTTCTTT.

This chain connects TRBV5-6 to TRBJ2-7; perhaps TRBD2 as D (5 bases). The CDR3 has 14 residues. V lost 0 bases to trimming and J lost 2 bases, with 9 bases between them. The germline V gene has CDR1 SGHDT and CDR2 YYEEEE. The CDR3 protein is CASSLGTGTYEQYF. The CDR3 DNA reads as TGTGCCAGCAGCTTGGGAACGGGGACCTACGAGCAGTACTTC.

The V gene is TRBV5-4, the J gene TRBJ2-2; tentatively, D is TRBD1 (7 bases). Germline V gene lookup returns CDR1 SGHNT and CDR2 YYREEE (reference sequence). V gave up 4 bases and J gave up 5 bases, with 12 bases separating them. The CDR3 runs 14 residues. In DNA form, the CDR3 reads TGTGCCAGCAGCGCGGGACAGAAGACCGGGGAGCTGTTTTTT. This gives the protein CASSAGQKTGELFF.

V usage is TRBV11-3 and J usage is TRBJ1-1; 10 bases line up with TRBD1. Trimming took 5 bases from V and 2 from J; bases not matched to a gene: 8. CDR3 size: 16 residues. In germline, CDR1 is SGHNT, CDR2 YENEEA. This chain's CDR3 is CASSPRQGATNTEAFF. Written as DNA, the CDR3 is TGTGCCAGCAGCCCTAGACAGGGGGCTACCAACACTGAAGCTTTCTTT. Variable domain in full (rest from reference TRBV11-3 and TRBJ1-1): EAGVVQSPRYKIIEKKQPVAFWCNPISGHNTLYWYLQNLGQGPELLIRYENEEAVDDSQLPKDRFSAERLKGVDSTLKIQPAELGDSAVYLCASSPRQGATNTEAFFGQGTRLTVV.

This rearrangement joins TRBV19 to TRBJ1-2; D perhaps matches TRBD1 (6 bases). This CDR3 region has 15 residues. Germline CDR1 reads LNHDA; CDR2 reads SQIVND (reference sequence). Trimming took off 5 bases at V and 10 bases at J, with 23 bases between the two ends. The CDR3 DNA is TGTGCCAGTAGTCCCCTACAGGGTTGGGAGAGTACCTACACCTTC. Translated: CASSPLQGWESTYTF.

The chain combines TRBV9 with TRBJ2-3, with D possibly being TRBD2 (6 bases). CDR1 is SGDLS and CDR2 is YYNGEE in the germline V gene. Trimming cost V 2 bases and J 2 bases, with 12 bases left between them. This CDR3 contains 15 residues. Here the CDR3 DNA reads TGTGCCAGCAGCGTTAGCGGATATCACACAGATACGCAGTATTTT. It specifies CASSVSGYHTDTQYF.

V usage is TRBV28 and J usage is TRBJ1-2; no firm D call. CDR1 is MDHEN, CDR2 SYDVKM, per germline. Deletions cut 3 bases from V and 7 bases from J, with 9 bases between. This CDR3 spans 12 amino acids. CDR3 residues: CASSLLGGGYTF. CDR3 DNA: TGTGCCAGCAGTTTGCTCGGAGGTGGCTACACCTTC.

This chain joins TRBV6-5 and TRBJ1-5, with D unclear. Trimming left V 5 bases short and J 0 bases short, with 11 bases between. Germline V CDR1 and CDR2: MNHEY, SVGAGI. CDR3 length: 15 residues. The CDR3 sequence: CASSTLADSNQPQHF. The CDR3 nucleotides read TGTGCCAGCAGTACGTTGGCGGATAGCAATCAGCCCCAGCATTTT.

This sequence joins TRBV11-2 and TRBJ1-1, with D possibly TRBD1 on 5 matching bases. V was shortened by 2 bases and J by 2 bases, with 9 bases between the two germline ends. This CDR3 has 14 residues. Germline V gene sequence: CDR1 SGHAT, CDR2 FQNNGV. In nucleotides, the CDR3 is TGTGCCAGCAGCTTACAGGGAGGCAACACTGAAGCTTTCTTT. This gives the protein CASSLQGGNTEAFF.

This sequence joins TRBV12-3 or TRBV12-4 and TRBJ2-1, with D possibly being TRBD2 (6 bases). The CDR3 consists of 12 residues. V lost 10 bases and J lost 8, with 15 bases in between. The CDR3 DNA sequence: TGTGCCATAGAGACGGGCGGGGATGAGCAGTTCTTC. Protein sequence: CAIETGGDEQFF.

V and J are TRBV18 and TRBJ1-2; no clear D gene. CDR3 length: 11 residues. Trimming pared 6 bases from V and 10 bases from J, leaving 12 bases between. In germline, CDR1 is KGHSH, CDR2 LQKENI. The CDR3 here is CASSELVDYTF. The CDR3 DNA reads TGTGCCAGCTCTGAATTGGTAGACTACACCTTC.

V is TRBV27 and J is TRBJ2-7; D not resolved. This CDR3 has 12 amino acids. CDR1 and CDR2 from the germline V gene are MNHEY and SMNVEV (reference sequence). V lost 3 bases and J 3 bases, leaving 6 bases between the germline ends. In nucleotides, the CDR3 is TGTGCCAGCAGTTTGTCGGGCTACGAGCAGTACTTC. Translating gives CASSLSGYEQYF.

The V gene is TRBV21-1, the J gene TRBJ1-2; the DNA was not compared with TRBD1, the D call given in the table. TRBV21-1 is given as a pseudogene. This CDR3 spans 14 amino acids. The CDR3 is CASSRDRGSYGYTF. CDR3 DNA: TGTGCCAGCAGCCGGGACAGGGGGTCCTATGGCTACACCTTC.

The rearrangement uses TRBV5-8 and TRBJ1-2; 7 bases align to TRBD1. Per germline, CDR1 SGHTS and CDR2 YDEGEE. CDR3 length: 14 residues. J lost 2 bases, V lost 5 bases, and 6 bases had no gene match. CDR3 region: CASRQRGQNYGYTF. As DNA, the CDR3 is TGTGCCAGCAGGCAAAGGGGGCAAAACTATGGCTACACCTTC.

The V and J genes are TRBV28 and TRBJ1-5, with 9 nucleotides matching TRBD1. The germline CDR1 and CDR2 sequences are MDHEN and SYDVKM. V shed 7 bases and J 6 bases; nucleotides not matched to a gene: 7. The CDR3 contains 14 residues. CDR3 loop: CASTPGQGSQPQHF. DNA of the CDR3: TGTGCCAGCACCCCTGGACAGGGGAGTCAGCCCCAGCATTTT.

The chain couples TRBV7-9 to TRBJ1-1; D ambiguous. Germline CDR1 SEHNR, CDR2 FQNEAQ (reference sequence). Trimming pared 3 bases from V and 0 bases from J, leaving 8 bases between. The CDR3 totals 14 residues. This CDR3 is CASSLSNLNTEAFF. CDR3 nucleotide sequence: TGTGCCAGCAGCTTGAGTAATCTGAACACTGAAGCTTTCTTT.

V is TRBV4-2 and J is TRBJ2-1; D may be TRBD2 (5 bases). The CDR3 covers 14 residues. The germline CDR1 and CDR2 sequences are LGHNA and YNFKEQ. V was trimmed by 2 bases and J by 8 bases, leaving 13 bases between them. CDR3 loop: CASSQPGNKDEQFF. The CDR3 region has the DNA TGTGCCAGCAGCCAACCGGGGAATAAGGATGAGCAGTTCTTC.

The chain joins TRBV19 to TRBJ2-3; 11 bases agree with TRBD2. The CDR3 length is 16 residues. The trim removed 3 bases at V and 3 bases at J, leaving 5 bases unmatched. Germline V gives CDR1 LNHDA, CDR2 SQIVND (reference sequence). The CDR3 region is CASSMSGTSGTDTQYF. CDR3 bases: TGTGCCAGTAGTATGTCGGGGACTAGCGGTACAGATACGCAGTATTTT. The full variable domain, with the rest looked up from reference TRBV19 and TRBJ2-3, is DGGITQSPKYLFRKEGQNVTLSCEQNLNHDAMYWYRQDPGQGLRLIYYSQIVNDFQKGDIAEGYSVSREKKESFPLTVTSAQKNPTAFYLCASSMSGTSGTDTQYFGPGTRLTVL.

This CDR3 reads CASSVQGTGNEKLFF. For the CDR3, the DNA is TGTGCCAGCAGCGTTCAAGGGACAGGGAATGAAAAACTGTTTTTT. The chain joins TRBV9 to TRBJ1-4; 9 bases fit TRBD1. The CDR3 has 15 residues. CDR1 and CDR2 (germline): SGDLS, YYNGEE. V lost 2 bases, J lost 5 bases, and 4 bases stayed unmatched.

The chain combines TRBV28 with TRBJ1-5; D remains ambiguous. The CDR3 spans 14 residues. The V end was cut by 2 bases, the J end by 6 bases, with 11 bases between. In germline, CDR1 is MDHEN, CDR2 SYDVKM. The CDR3 coding sequence is TGTGCCAGCAGTTTAGTAGATATCGCTCAGCCCCAGCATTTT. This encodes CASSLVDIAQPQHF.